This T cell receptor (beta chain) appears in the sequencing data of a study of CD8 T cells in ankylosing spondylitis. Regarding the study as a whole: Some motif variants had been reported before (in reactive arthritis synovial fluid and blood).

Quantitative 5'-RACE with molecular barcodes produced the TCR beta libraries. Via MiXCR, TCRdb re-called the 5' RACE reads, giving one row per CDR3 protein. There are 45,000 to 65,000 distinct CDR3 sequences in the sample; 6.5% to 9% occur only once, and about 8.5% lies in the top ten. CDR1 is SGHRS, CDR2 YFSETQ, per germline. The CDR3 is made up of 13 amino acids. V dropped 4 bases and J dropped 2 bases, with 9 bases sitting between them. This clonotype was counted ten times or more. Its antigen is unknown. Source material: blood, either unsorted or a sorted T cell fraction (not recorded which). The chain recombines TRBV5-1 with TRBJ1-1, with D unclear. This receptor was taken from a female donor with ankylosing spondylitis or in good health (not recorded which). The CDR3 here is CASSAEGNTEAFF. The CDR3 region has the DNA TGCGCCAGCAGCGCCGAAGGTAACACTGAAGCTTTCTTT.